These T cell receptor beta chains were read from a single sample in a study of T cell responses to AZD1222 COVID-19 vaccine. This table comes from immunoSEQ multiplex PCR, and its TCRdb copy is limited to in-frame clones, with some not included. The sample has 86,000 or so clones; approximately 90% are singletons. The sequences come from peripheral blood, collected on day 0 of AZD1222 vaccination. The receptors were gathered from an adult in good health. The CDR3 runs from the conserved cysteine through the conserved F or W. A D gene is named only where the DNA matches it firmly.

V gene	CDR3 length	D gene	J gene	CDR3 protein
TRBV7-6	19	-	TRBJ1-2	CASSLALDSRDDYGYGYTF
TRBV6-2/TRBV6-3	13	-	TRBJ2-7	CASSRTDAYEQYF
TRBV30	13	-	TRBJ2-3	CAGTPPGADTQYF
TRBV3-1/TRBV3-2	14	-	TRBJ1-5	CASSWGSIRQPQHF
TRBV7-7	15	-	TRBJ2-5	CASSFKFANQETQYF
TRBV6-5	13	-	TRBJ1-5	CASRRDSNQPQHF
TRBV24-1	14	TRBD2	TRBJ2-3	CATSDTGGTDTQYF
TRBV3-1/TRBV3-2	14	-	TRBJ2-1	CASSLRSSYNEQFF
TRBV27	15	-	TRBJ1-6	CASSWSQRQNSPLHF
TRBV6-5	14	-	TRBJ2-5	CASSPGPGSRTQYF
TRBV10-3	16	TRBD2	TRBJ2-7	CAISSTSGRAGYEQYF
TRBV10-3	17	-	TRBJ2-1	CAIREQKTSSAYNEQFF
TRBV7-2	15	-	TRBJ1-1	CASSETRDPNTEAFF
TRBV6-5	14	TRBD2	TRBJ2-7	CASQASGRAAEQYF
TRBV7-9	14	-	TRBJ2-3	CASSLTASTDTQYF
TRBV5-1	15	-	TRBJ2-3	CASRTHPTGTDTQYF
TRBV6-5	12	-	TRBJ1-2	CASTLGNYGYTF
TRBV5-1	16	TRBD2	TRBJ2-1	CASSFRLAGGLNEQFF
TRBV6-1	16	-	TRBJ1-5	CASSEAVGYSNQPQHF
TRBV30	15	-	TRBJ2-7	CAWTPGRQRPIGQYF
TRBV6-5	12	-	TRBJ2-7	CAAGEGIYEQYF
TRBV7-9	17	TRBD1	TRBJ2-1	CASIPGQGVSYYNEQFF
TRBV7-9	13	-	TRBJ1-3	CASSLVLGNTIYF
TRBV3-1/TRBV3-2	16	-	TRBJ1-3	CASSQDGTYSGNTIYF
TRBV7-9	15	TRBD1	TRBJ1-2	CASSLSGQVEWGYTF
TRBV2	14	-	TRBJ1-2	CASRGGSNTMGYTF
TRBV3-1/TRBV3-2	15	TRBD1	TRBJ1-1	CASSQLTGVETEAFF
TRBV5-6	14	TRBD2	TRBJ2-7	CASSRMGLANEQYF
TRBV6-5	15	-	TRBJ1-1	CASSYSIAGGTEAFF
TRBV10-1	14	-	TRBJ2-7	CASSLFGDVYEQYF
TRBV4-2	15	TRBD2	TRBJ2-5	CASSPSGGTKETQYF
TRBV7-8	13	-	TRBJ1-1	CASSSTRNTEAFF
TRBV30	15	TRBD2	TRBJ2-7	CAWSSRRRTRYEQYF
TRBV5-5	15	TRBD1	TRBJ2-7	CASSVGDRGVYEQYF
TRBV3-1/TRBV3-2	14	TRBD2	TRBJ2-1	CASSLAGGGDEQFF
TRBV7-9	15	-	TRBJ1-2	CASSLHGSPTPYYTF
TRBV7-9	17	-	TRBJ2-7	CASSSSTRQGIPIEQYF
TRBV30	19	-	TRBJ1-6	CAWTRMASANPTINSPLHF
TRBV5-4	14	TRBD2	TRBJ2-7	CASSFRTSENEQYF
TRBV7-9	15	-	TRBJ1-4	CASSLGGGPDEKLFF
TRBV10-2	16	TRBD2	TRBJ2-7	CASSDPSGSGAYEQYF
TRBV11-2	16	-	TRBJ2-2	CASSFFSGGGTGELFF
TRBV2	14	TRBD1	TRBJ2-2	CASRAQGVGGELFF
TRBV27	15	-	TRBJ2-1	CASSLSSRGYREQFF
TRBV9	15	-	TRBJ1-2	CASSVAAGALSGYTF
TRBV19	15	-	TRBJ1-5	CASSRTVYSNQPQHF
TRBV19	16	-	TRBJ1-5	CASSIQGGNSNQPQHF
TRBV19	13	-	TRBJ1-3	CATSDLSGNTIYF
TRBV6-6	14	TRBD2	TRBJ2-2	CATVAGVETGELFF
TRBV6-5	15	TRBD2	TRBJ2-7	CASSTKGLAYYEQYF
TRBV28	16	-	TRBJ1-2	CASSLTARPSNYGYTF
TRBV6-5	13	-	TRBJ2-2	CAHRVRASGELFF
TRBV10-3	13	TRBD1	TRBJ1-5	CAIRDRADQPQHF